What follows are 30 T cell receptor beta chains derived from one specimen sequenced in a study of technical replicates of blood from several donors. Sequencing was performed with immunoSEQ multiplex PCR; in TCRdb, only in-frame clones are kept and a portion is missing. The sample lists around 90,000 clones, around 94% occurring once. The specimen sequenced was T cells isolated from PBMCs. These receptors were obtained from a human donor in good health.

The chain joins TRBV7-2 to TRBJ2-7, with D tentatively TRBD2 (6 bases). This CDR3 has 15 amino acids. Germline V CDR1 and CDR2: SGHTA, FQGNSA. V lost 0 bases and J 0 bases, leaving 9 bases between the germline ends. DNA of the CDR3: TGTGCCAGCAGCTTAGCTGGTAGCGGCTCCTACGAGCAGTACTTC. This encodes CASSLAGSGSYEQYF.

The rearrangement uses TRBV6-5 and TRBJ1-5; TRBD1 might be the D (6 bases). CDR1 and CDR2 (germline): MNHEY, SVGAGI. CDR3 length equals 12 residues. V gave up 6 bases and J gave up 4 bases, with 7 bases separating them. CDR3 coding DNA: TGTGCCAGCAGAACAGGGAATCAGCCCCAGCATTTT. It is translated as CASRTGNQPQHF.

This clone occurred once. The gene calls are TRBV7-8 and TRBJ2-1; TRBD2 agrees at 7 bases. V dropped 3 bases and J dropped 5; count of bases not matched to a gene: 13. The CDR3 length is 17 residues. The germline CDR1 and CDR2 sequences are SGHVS and FQNEAQ. The CDR3: CASSFRPGRERNNEQFF. In DNA, the CDR3 is TGTGCCAGCAGCTTTCGTCCGGGGCGGGAGAGGAACAATGAGCAGTTCTTC.

CDR3 bases: TGTGCCAGCAGCCCCCGAGGGACAGACGTCGCCGGGGAGCTGTTTTTT. Translation: CASSPRGTDVAGELFF. V gene TRBV9 combines with J gene TRBJ2-2, with TRBD1 matching 7 bases. Germline V gene lookup returns CDR1 SGDLS and CDR2 YYNGEE. There are 16 residues in the CDR3. V lost 4 bases and J lost 6; bases outside the gene matches: 12.

The chain links TRBV27 to TRBJ1-4; D uncertain. Germline-derived CDR1 and CDR2 are MNHEY and SMNVEV (reference sequence). V lost 5 bases, J lost 2 bases, and 9 bases lay in between. CDR3 length equals 14 residues. In DNA, the CDR3 is TGTGCCAGCAGTACGGAGACTACTAATGAAAAACTGTTTTTT. Its translation is CASSTETTNEKLFF.

This chain uses TRBV2 with TRBJ1-3; TRBD1 aligns across 9 bases. V lost 3 bases and J lost 8; bases outside the gene matches: 11. The CDR3 totals 16 residues. Germline V lookup: CDR1 SNHLY, CDR2 FYNNEI. The CDR3 sequence: CASSDGGTGSVDTIYF. In DNA form, the CDR3 reads TGTGCCAGCAGTGATGGAGGGACAGGGAGTGTAGACACCATATATTTT. Variable domain in full (rest from reference TRBV2 and TRBJ1-3): EPEVTQTPSHQVTQMGQEVILRCVPISNHLYFYWYRQILGQKVEFLVSFYNNEISEKSEIFDDQFSVERPDGSNFTLKIRSTKLEDSAMYFCASSDGGTGSVDTIYFGEGSWLTVV.

The genes are TRBV6-5 and TRBJ2-4; possible D gene TRBD2, 5 bases. V lost 0 bases, J lost 5 bases, and 5 bases lay in between. CDR1 and CDR2 (germline): MNHEY, SVGAGI. The CDR3 runs 13 residues. The DNA for the CDR3 is TGTGCCAGCAGTTACTCCGGGGAAAACATTCAGTACTTC. Translation gives CASSYSGENIQYF.

CDR3 loop: CASSSTGTGNTGELFF. Here the CDR3 DNA reads TGTGCCAGCAGCTCGACCGGGACTGGAAACACCGGGGAGCTGTTTTTT. J is TRBJ2-2 and V is TRBV7-3; D perhaps matches TRBD2 (6 bases). Trimming stripped 4 bases from V and 2 bases from J, with 14 bases between. The CDR3 extends over 16 amino acids. Germline loops: CDR1 SGHTA, CDR2 FQGTGA.

This chain links TRBV7-9 with TRBJ2-4; 10 positions match TRBD2. This CDR3 contains 17 residues. Germline CDR1 is SEHNR and CDR2 is FQNEAQ (reference sequence). Germline trimming cut 4 bases from V and 8 bases from J; bases unmatched to any gene: 14. DNA for the CDR3: TGTGCCAGCAGCTATCCCCCTAGCGGGAGTAGAGGATACATTCAGTACTTC. Its translation is CASSYPPSGSRGYIQYF.

The rearrangement joins TRBV2 to TRBJ1-2; D gene uncertain. Germline V lookup: CDR1 SNHLY, CDR2 FYNNEI. The CDR3 runs to 13 residues. Trimming left V 5 bases short and J 4 bases short, with 11 bases between. The CDR3 coding sequence is TGTGCCAGCAGTCCTCGAAGCCCCTATGGCTACACCTTC. Translating it yields CASSPRSPYGYTF.

This clone has just one count. The rearrangement joins TRBV7-2 to TRBJ2-7; D ambiguous. Trimming removed 4 bases at V and 1 base at J, with 5 bases between. CDR3 length: 12 amino acids. The V gene's germline CDR1 is SGHTA and CDR2 FQGNSA. Written as DNA, the CDR3 is TGTGCCAGCAGCTCGTATTCCTACGAGCAGTACTTC. Protein sequence: CASSSYSYEQYF.

V and J are TRBV6-5 and TRBJ2-5; D unresolved. Trimming took 6 bases from V and 2 from J, leaving 13 bases between them. The germline CDR1 and CDR2 sequences are MNHEY and SVGAGI. This CDR3 is 14 amino acids long. CDR3 nucleotide sequence: TGTGCCAGCAGCCCGATTGGAGCGCAAGAGACCCAGTACTTC. Amino acids: CASSPIGAQETQYF.

V is TRBV2 and J is TRBJ1-5; TRBD1 is a possible D gene (5 bases). The length of the CDR3 is 13 residues. Deletions cut 9 bases from V and 3 bases from J, with 12 bases between. In germline, CDR1 is SNHLY, CDR2 FYNNEI. This CDR3 is CARAGTNNQPQHF. The CDR3 nucleotides are TGTGCCAGGGCGGGGACGAACAATCAGCCCCAGCATTTT.

CDR3 bases: TGTGCCAGTAGTTCTTCTGGACAGGGAGGAACTGAAGCTTTCTTT. Translation: CASSSSGQGGTEAFF. The V gene is TRBV19, the J gene TRBJ1-1; 8 bases fit TRBD1. This CDR3 contains 15 residues. CDR1 is LNHDA, CDR2 SQIVND, per germline (reference sequence). V trimming: 5 bases; J trimming: 5 bases; junction bases outside the gene matches: 10.

The CDR3 sequence: CATLAGADNEQFF. The CDR3, as DNA: TGTGCCACCCTAGCGGGAGCCGACAATGAGCAGTTCTTC. The J gene is TRBJ2-1, the V gene TRBV2, with 10 bases identical to TRBD2. This CDR3 comprises 13 residues. CDR1 and CDR2 (germline): SNHLY, FYNNEI. With V trimmed by 10 bases and J by 5 bases, 5 bases remained unmatched.

The genes are TRBV5-1 and TRBJ2-7; weak D call: TRBD2 (6 bases). The length of the CDR3 is 15 residues. V lost 0 bases and J lost 5, with 15 bases in between. Germline-derived CDR1 and CDR2 are SGHRS and YFSETQ. Here the CDR3 reads CASSLASGLWNEQYF. The CDR3, as DNA: TGCGCCAGCAGCTTGGCCAGCGGGTTGTGGAACGAGCAGTACTTC.

The CDR3 is CASSYWFSNQPQHF. The CDR3, as DNA: TGTGCCAGCAGCTACTGGTTTAGCAATCAGCCCCAGCATTTT. This chain links TRBV5-6 with TRBJ1-5; no clear D gene. The germline CDR1 and CDR2 sequences are SGHDT and YYEEEE. CDR3 size: 14 residues. V was cut by 3 bases and J by 0 bases, with 7 bases left in between.

This sequence joins TRBV9 and TRBJ1-2; TRBD1 matches at 8 bases. The V and J ends lost 2 bases and 7 bases, in that order; junction bases with no gene match: 13. The CDR3 covers 16 residues. From germline, CDR1 is SGDLS and CDR2 YYNGEE. The CDR3 DNA sequence: TGTGCCAGCAGCGTCCCCCATCAGGGGGCAAATGGTGGCTACACCTTC. Its protein product is CASSVPHQGANGGYTF.

The V call is TRBV10-1, the J call TRBJ2-2; tentatively, D is TRBD2 (6 bases). Germline loops: CDR1 WNHNN, CDR2 SYGVQD (reference sequence). Between the trimmed V and J ends, which lost 5 bases and 6 bases, there was a span of 10 bases. The CDR3 has 13 amino acids. In DNA, the CDR3 is TGCGCCAGCAGTCGACTAGTTTCCGGGGAGCTGTTTTTT. It codes for CASSRLVSGELFF.

The chain uses TRBV13 and TRBJ1-1; D is perhaps TRBD1 (5 bases). This CDR3 is built from 15 residues. Trimming removed 4 bases from V and 1 base from J, with 13 bases in between. Germline V gene lookup returns CDR1 PRHDT and CDR2 FYEKMQ (reference sequence). CDR3 nucleotide sequence: TGTGCCAGCAGCTCCCCCGGTGGGGCGAACACTGAAGCTTTCTTT. It yields the protein CASSSPGGANTEAFF. The complete variable domain, with remaining parts taken from reference TRBV13 and TRBJ1-1, reads AAGVIQSPRHLIKEKRETATLKCYPIPRHDTVYWYQQGPGQDPQFLISFYEKMQSDKGSIPDRFSAQQFSDYHSELNMSSLELGDSALYFCASSSPGGANTEAFFGQGTRLTVV.

This chain joins TRBV25-1 and TRBJ1-2, with 7 bases aligning to TRBD1. The CDR3 consists of 14 residues. The trim removed 1 base at V and 4 bases at J, leaving 3 bases unmatched. Germline CDR1 MGHDK, CDR2 SYGVNS. The CDR3 DNA reads TGTGCCAGCAGTGAATCTGCAGGGGGCTATGGCTACACCTTC. The encoded protein is CASSESAGGYGYTF.

This clone came up once. The V and J genes are TRBV27 and TRBJ2-7; D call uncertain. The CDR3 length is 15 residues. V lost 4 bases, J lost 2 bases, and 15 bases lay in between. The V gene's germline CDR1 is MNHEY and CDR2 SMNVEV (reference sequence). CDR3 protein: CASSSPGLGAYEQYF. CDR3 sequence (DNA): TGTGCCAGCAGTTCACCCGGGTTAGGTGCCTACGAGCAGTACTTC.

This clone was found once. The chain is built from TRBV6-5 and TRBJ2-1; 7 positions agree with TRBD2. The V segment lost 1 base and the J segment 0 bases; nucleotides outside the gene matches: 3. Germline V gene sequence: CDR1 MNHEY, CDR2 SVGAGI. This CDR3 spans 16 amino acids. The CDR3 sequence is CASSYFTGGSYNEQFF. The CDR3 DNA reads as TGTGCCAGCAGTTACTTTACGGGGGGCTCCTACAATGAGCAGTTCTTC.

Details on this clone: The junction does not match germline at one end; this may be a read error. The chain carries TRBV7-7 and TRBJ1-1, with a weak D call TRBD1 (6 bases). Germline CDR1 and CDR2: SSHAT and FNYEAQ (reference sequence). CDR3 length equals 17 residues. CDR3 DNA sequence: TGTGCTAGCAGCTTATCTCATAGGGGGGGCGAGGACACTGAAGCTTTCTTT. It specifies CASSLSHRGGEDTEAFF.

The chain carries TRBV14 and TRBJ2-7, with D possibly matching TRBD2 (6 bases). CDR3 length: 15 residues. Germline CDR1 reads SGHDN; CDR2 reads FVKESK. Trimming took 8 bases from V and 6 from J, leaving 23 bases between them. CDR3 nucleotides: TGTGCCAGCTCCCATGCCCGGGGGAGTCGACCCGAGCAGTACTTC. It encodes CASSHARGSRPEQYF.

This rearrangement joins TRBV6-5 to TRBJ1-2; D unclear. This CDR3 is built from 16 residues. Trimming stripped 0 bases from V and 4 bases from J, with 15 bases between. CDR1 and CDR2 (germline): MNHEY, SVGAGI. The CDR3 sequence: CASSYSQSPGGYGYTF. CDR3 DNA sequence: TGTGCCAGCAGTTACTCGCAATCTCCGGGAGGCTATGGCTACACCTTC.

CDR3 DNA: TGTGCCTGGAGTGTAAGGAGGAGTACTTATAGCAATCAGCCCCAGCATTTT. This gives the protein CAWSVRRSTYSNQPQHF. The V gene is TRBV30, the J gene TRBJ1-5; D not resolved. CDR3 length: 17 residues. Germline V lookup: CDR1 GTSNPN, CDR2 SVGIG (reference sequence). Trimming removed 0 bases at V and 0 bases at J, with 15 bases between.

The chain joins TRBV2 to TRBJ1-4, with D perhaps matching TRBD1 (6 bases). The ends were cut back, 7 bases at V and 0 bases at J, with 12 bases in the middle. The CDR3 has 15 amino acids. CDR1 is SNHLY, CDR2 FYNNEI, per germline. The CDR3: CASNRDRATNEKLFF. The CDR3, as DNA: TGTGCCAGCAACAGGGATAGGGCAACTAATGAAAAACTGTTTTTT.

CDR3 sequence (DNA): TGTGCCAGTAGTTATCAGGGGGTTGAAGCTTTCTTT. Protein sequence: CASSYQGVEAFF. This rearrangement joins TRBV19 to TRBJ1-1, with TRBD1 matching over 7 bases. The CDR3 is made up of 12 amino acids. V shed 5 bases, J shed 7 bases, and the junction held 4 bases outside the gene matches. The germline CDR1 and CDR2 sequences are LNHDA and SQIVND (reference sequence).

The V call is TRBV19, the J call TRBJ1-1; TRBD1 aligns across 8 bases. CDR3 length equals 14 residues. From germline, CDR1 is LNHDA and CDR2 SQIVND (reference sequence). Losses at the gene ends were 5 bases for V and 3 bases for J; bases not matched to a gene: 5. CDR3 sequence (DNA): TGTGCCAGTAGTTCGACAGGGGTTTACACTGAAGCTTTCTTT. Its protein is CASSSTGVYTEAFF.